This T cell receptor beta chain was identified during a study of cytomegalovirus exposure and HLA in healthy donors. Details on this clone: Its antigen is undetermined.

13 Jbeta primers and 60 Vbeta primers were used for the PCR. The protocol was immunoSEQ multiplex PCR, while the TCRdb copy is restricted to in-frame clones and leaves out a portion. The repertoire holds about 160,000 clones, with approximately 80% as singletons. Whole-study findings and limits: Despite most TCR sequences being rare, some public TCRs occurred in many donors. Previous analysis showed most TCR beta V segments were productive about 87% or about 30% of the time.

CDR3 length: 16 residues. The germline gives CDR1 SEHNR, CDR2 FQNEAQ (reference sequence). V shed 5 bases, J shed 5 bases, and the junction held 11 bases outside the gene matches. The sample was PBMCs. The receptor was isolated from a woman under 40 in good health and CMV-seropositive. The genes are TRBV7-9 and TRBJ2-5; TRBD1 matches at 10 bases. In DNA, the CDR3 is TGTGCCAGCAGCCTACCCCGACAGGGGGCGTGGGAGACCCAGTACTTC. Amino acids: CASSLPRQGAWETQYF.